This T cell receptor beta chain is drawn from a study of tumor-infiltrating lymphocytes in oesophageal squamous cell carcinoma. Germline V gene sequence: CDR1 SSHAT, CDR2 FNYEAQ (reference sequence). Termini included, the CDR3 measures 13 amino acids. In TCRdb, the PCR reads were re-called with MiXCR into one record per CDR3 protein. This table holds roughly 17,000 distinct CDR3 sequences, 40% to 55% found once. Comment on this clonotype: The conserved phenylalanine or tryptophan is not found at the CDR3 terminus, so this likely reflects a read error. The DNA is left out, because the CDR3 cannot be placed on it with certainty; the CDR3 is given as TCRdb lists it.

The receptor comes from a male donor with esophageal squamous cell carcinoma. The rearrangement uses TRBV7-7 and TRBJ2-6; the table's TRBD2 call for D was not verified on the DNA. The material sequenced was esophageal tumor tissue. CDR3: CASSLVDEQFFGP.